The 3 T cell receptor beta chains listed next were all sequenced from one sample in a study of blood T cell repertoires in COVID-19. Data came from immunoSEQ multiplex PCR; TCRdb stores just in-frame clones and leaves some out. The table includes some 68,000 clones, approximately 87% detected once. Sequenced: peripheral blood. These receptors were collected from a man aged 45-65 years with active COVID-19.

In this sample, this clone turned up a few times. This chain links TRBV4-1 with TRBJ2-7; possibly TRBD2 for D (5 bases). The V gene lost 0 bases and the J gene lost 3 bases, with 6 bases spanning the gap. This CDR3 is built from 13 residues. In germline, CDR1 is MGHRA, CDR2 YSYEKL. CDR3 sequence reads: CASSQEGSYEQYF. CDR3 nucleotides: TGCGCCAGCAGCCAAGAGGGGAGCTACGAGCAGTACTTC.

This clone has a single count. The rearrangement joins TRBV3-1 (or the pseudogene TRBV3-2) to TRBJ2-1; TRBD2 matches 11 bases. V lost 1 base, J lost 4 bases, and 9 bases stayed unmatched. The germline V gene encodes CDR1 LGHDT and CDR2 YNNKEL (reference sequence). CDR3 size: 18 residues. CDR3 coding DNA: TGTGCCAGCAGCCAAGGGGGTAGCGGGAGGGCCGTTTACAATGAGCAGTTCTTC. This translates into CASSQGGSGRAVYNEQFF.

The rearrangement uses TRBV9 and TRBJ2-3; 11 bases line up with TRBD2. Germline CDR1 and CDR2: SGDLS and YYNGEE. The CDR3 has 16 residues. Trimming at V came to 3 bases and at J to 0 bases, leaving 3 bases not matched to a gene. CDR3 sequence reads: CASSDGTSGSTDTQYF. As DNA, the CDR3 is TGTGCCAGCAGCGATGGGACTAGCGGTAGCACAGATACGCAGTATTTT.